The 31 T cell receptor beta chains listed next were all sequenced from one sample in a study of OX40 agonist ivuxolimab in advanced cancers. TCRdb's copy holds only in-frame clones and misses some; the assay was immunoSEQ multiplex PCR. Here the sample spans about 50,000 clones, approximately 86% being singletons. Sequenced material: CD4+ or CD8+ T cells sorted from blood, taken in a trial of the OX40 agonist ivuxolimab. These receptors originate from an adult with an advanced solid tumor such as melanoma, head and neck, liver or kidney cancer.

The gene calls are TRBV7-2 and TRBJ2-5, with 9 nucleotides matching TRBD2. CDR3 length: 13 amino acids. The germline V gene encodes CDR1 SGHTA and CDR2 FQGNSA. Trimming removed 7 bases from V and 6 bases from J; junction bases left unmatched: 6. This CDR3 is CASTRSGRKTQYF. The CDR3, as DNA: TGTGCCAGCACCCGGAGCGGGAGGAAGACCCAGTACTTC.

This clone has a single count. The chain uses TRBV5-4 and TRBJ1-2, with 11 nucleotides matching TRBD1. Germline V gene data show CDR1 as SGHNT and CDR2 as YYREEE (reference sequence). The ends lost 3 bases at V and 3 bases at J; junction bases unmatched: 7. CDR3 size: 16 residues. CDR3 in amino acids: CASSSGQGGSYYGYTF. The CDR3 DNA reads as TGTGCCAGCAGCTCGGGACAGGGGGGGTCTTACTATGGCTACACCTTC.

This rearrangement joins TRBV5-4 to TRBJ2-3, with no clear D. The length of the CDR3 is 12 residues. Trimming pared 5 bases from V and 2 bases from J, leaving 6 bases between. Germline loops: CDR1 SGHNT, CDR2 YYREEE (reference sequence). CDR3 sequence reads: CASSLDTDTQYF. The CDR3 nucleotides read TGTGCCAGCAGTCTAGACACAGATACGCAGTATTTT.

V and J are TRBV5-4 and TRBJ1-2; TRBD1 matches 7 bases. The CDR3 extends over 15 amino acids. The junction had 12 bases not matched to a gene; V was cut back by 4 bases and J by 6 bases. Germline values: CDR1 SGHNT, CDR2 YYREEE (reference sequence). CDR3 in DNA: TGTGCCAGCAGCGCCGACAGGGACCTACTTCATGGCTACACCTTC. Its translation is CASSADRDLLHGYTF.

The rearrangement joins TRBV19 to TRBJ2-7; 9 bases match TRBD1. Germline V gene sequence: CDR1 LNHDA, CDR2 SQIVND (reference sequence). V shed 5 bases, J shed 6 bases, and the junction held 11 bases outside the gene matches. This CDR3 has 15 amino acids. The CDR3 protein is CASSDPGQGGLEQYF. CDR3 DNA: TGTGCCAGTAGTGACCCGGGACAGGGAGGCCTCGAGCAGTACTTC.

V and J are TRBV10-1 and TRBJ2-1, with D perhaps matching TRBD2 (7 bases). Per the germline V gene, CDR1 is WNHNN and CDR2 is SYGVQD (reference sequence). The CDR3 loop spans 16 amino acids. Between the trimmed V and J ends, which lost 3 bases and 6 bases, there was a span of 18 bases. CDR3 nucleotides: TGCGCCAGCAGTGAAGGTCGGAGGGGGGGGCCCAATGAGCAGTTCTTC. Amino acids: CASSEGRRGGPNEQFF.

J is TRBJ2-2 and V is TRBV2; D ambiguous. Germline CDR1 and CDR2: SNHLY and FYNNEI. With 11 bases removed from V and 6 bases from J, the gap between germline ends came to 16 bases. The CDR3 is made up of 13 amino acids. The CDR3 nucleotides read TGTGCCGGGCTGGAACTGCCCTCCGGGGAGCTGTTTTTT. It specifies CAGLELPSGELFF.

V gene TRBV7-2 combines with J gene TRBJ2-5; perhaps TRBD2 as D (6 bases). The germline CDR1 and CDR2 sequences are SGHTA and FQGNSA. The CDR3 has 13 amino acids. The V end lost 4 bases, the J end lost 5 bases, and 11 bases lay between the germline ends. The CDR3 loop reads CASSSAGRETQYF. The CDR3 nucleotides are TGTGCCAGCAGCTCCGCGGGGAGGGAGACCCAGTACTTC. Based on the CDR3 plus reference TRBV7-2 and TRBJ2-5, the full variable domain is GAGVSQSPSNKVTEKGKDVELRCDPISGHTALYWYRQSLGQGLEFLIYFQGNSAPDKSGLPSDRFSAERTGGSVSTLTIQRTQQEDSAVYLCASSSAGRETQYFGPGTRLLVL.

The rearrangement links TRBV2 to TRBJ2-1; 12 bases match TRBD2. The CDR3 has 15 residues. J gave up 3 bases and V 7 bases, and 4 bases lay outside the gene matches. Germline V CDR1 and CDR2: SNHLY, FYNNEI. The CDR3 is CASTGTSGRYNEQFF. The CDR3 DNA is TGTGCCAGCACGGGGACTAGCGGGCGCTACAATGAGCAGTTCTTC.

V usage is TRBV5-1 and J usage is TRBJ1-2; D not certain. Germline assignment: CDR1 SGHRS and CDR2 YFSETQ. With 0 bases removed from V and 6 bases from J, the gap between germline ends came to 6 bases. This CDR3 has 12 amino acids. The CDR3, as DNA: TGCGCCAGCAGCTTGGGGGAGCATGGCTACACCTTC. Its translation: CASSLGEHGYTF.

This chain connects TRBV7-8 to TRBJ1-1; D is unclear. Looked up from germline, CDR1 is SGHVS and CDR2 is FQNEAQ. The CDR3 is 13 amino acids. V dropped 4 bases and J dropped 0 bases, with 6 bases sitting between them. The CDR3 sequence is CASSSPMNTEAFF. In DNA, the CDR3 is TGTGCCAGCAGCTCCCCCATGAACACTGAAGCTTTCTTT.

The chain combines TRBV2 with TRBJ1-6, with 9 bases matching TRBD1. The J segment lost 7 bases and the V segment lost 9 bases, leaving 10 bases of the junction unmatched. The CDR3 runs 15 residues. The germline CDR1 and CDR2 sequences are SNHLY and FYNNEI. Written as DNA, the CDR3 is TGTGCCAGAACCGGGACAGGGTTTACGAATTCACCCCTCCACTTT. Protein product: CARTGTGFTNSPLHF.

This chain uses TRBV19 with TRBJ1-6; 9 nucleotides match TRBD1. J lost 6 bases, V lost 5 bases, and 2 bases had no gene match. The CDR3 extends over 14 amino acids. The germline CDR1 and CDR2 sequences are LNHDA and SQIVND (reference sequence). CDR3 amino acids: CASSGTGRNSPLHF. The CDR3 region has the DNA TGTGCCAGTAGTGGGACAGGGCGTAATTCACCCCTCCACTTT.

The rearrangement joins TRBV5-1 to TRBJ1-2; TRBD1 aligns across 8 bases. The CDR3 is 17 residues long. Germline CDR1 reads SGHRS; CDR2 reads YFSETQ. V lost 0 bases and J lost 0; bases outside the gene matches: 7. DNA of the CDR3: TGCGCCAGCAGCTTGGCGCCGGGGACAGGCCCTAACTATGGCTACACCTTC. The encoded protein is CASSLAPGTGPNYGYTF.

This chain links TRBV11-2 with TRBJ2-1, with D possibly TRBD2 on 5 matching bases. Germline CDR1 is SGHAT and CDR2 is FQNNGV. V was cut by 2 bases and J by 6 bases, with 11 bases left in between. This CDR3 region has 14 residues. CDR3 protein: CASSLLGVGNEQFF. CDR3 bases: TGTGCCAGCAGCTTACTGGGAGTGGGCAATGAGCAGTTCTTC.

This clone came up once. This sequence joins TRBV2 and TRBJ2-5, with 9 bases fitting TRBD1. V was clipped by 10 bases and J by 7 bases; unmatched bases: 7. Germline loops: CDR1 SNHLY, CDR2 FYNNEI. This CDR3 has 12 amino acids. CDR3 loop: CATGTGKGTQYF. The CDR3 nucleotides read TGTGCCACCGGGACAGGGAAAGGGACCCAGTACTTC.

The chain combines TRBV15 with TRBJ2-7; 10 nucleotides agree with TRBD2. Germline V lookup: CDR1 LNHNV, CDR2 YYDKDF (reference sequence). There are 15 residues in the CDR3. V lost 8 bases, J lost 2 bases, and 9 bases stayed unmatched. The CDR3 bases are TGTGCCACCCGTAAGCTAGCGGGAGTCACCTACGAGCAGTACTTC. This codes for CATRKLAGVTYEQYF.

The chain is built from TRBV5-4 and TRBJ2-5; D is uncertain. V gave up 0 bases and J gave up 0 bases, with 6 bases separating them. CDR3 length: 14 amino acids. The germline V gene has CDR1 SGHNT and CDR2 YYREEE (reference sequence). CDR3 sequence: CASSLGGDQETQYF. In nucleotides, the CDR3 is TGTGCCAGCAGCTTGGGTGGCGACCAAGAGACCCAGTACTTC.

V is TRBV6-5 and J is TRBJ2-7; 7 positions match TRBD1. Germline trimming cut 5 bases from V and 3 bases from J; bases unmatched to any gene: 10. In germline, CDR1 is MNHEY, CDR2 SVGAGI. The CDR3 extends over 15 amino acids. CDR3 sequence reads: CASSPLRTGNYEQYF. The DNA for the CDR3 is TGTGCCAGCAGTCCCCTCAGGACAGGCAACTACGAGCAGTACTTC.

The chain is built from TRBV7-2 and TRBJ1-2, with 8 bases lining up with TRBD1. Trimming removed 0 bases from V and 9 bases from J; junction bases left unmatched: 3. From germline, CDR1 is SGHTA and CDR2 FQGNSA. This CDR3 spans 13 amino acids. For the CDR3, the DNA is TGTGCCAGCAGCTTAGCGCAGGGGGCGAGCTACACCTTC. It codes for CASSLAQGASYTF.

The rearrangement uses TRBV10-2 and TRBJ2-1, with 7 bases fitting TRBD1. The germline V gene has CDR1 WSHSY and CDR2 SAAADI. The CDR3 loop spans 18 amino acids. Germline trimming cut 4 bases from V and 2 bases from J; bases unmatched to any gene: 14. The CDR3 DNA follows: TGCGCCAGCAGTGCTAGCAGGGGGACCAACCTTCCCTACAATGAGCAGTTCTTC. Translation: CASSASRGTNLPYNEQFF.

This clone turned up a few times. V usage is TRBV4-1 and J usage is TRBJ2-1; D uncertain. The V end was cut by 0 bases, the J end by 6 bases, with 9 bases between. This CDR3 has 14 amino acids. Germline assignment: CDR1 MGHRA and CDR2 YSYEKL. The DNA of the CDR3 is TGCGCCAGCAGCCAAGATCGCGAGCCCAATGAGCAGTTCTTC. It is translated as CASSQDREPNEQFF.

The genes are TRBV7-8 and TRBJ2-1; TRBD2 agrees at 8 bases. CDR3 length equals 17 residues. After removal of 5 bases from V and 4 bases from J, the junction contained 13 bases not matched to a gene. Germline V lookup: CDR1 SGHVS, CDR2 FQNEAQ. In nucleotides, the CDR3 is TGTGCCAGCAGCCCCCGAGGTAGCGGGGCCTTGTACAATGAGCAGTTCTTC. Protein sequence: CASSPRGSGALYNEQFF.

The chain joins TRBV7-8 to TRBJ2-7; D might be TRBD2 (6 bases). CDR1 is SGHVS, CDR2 FQNEAQ, per germline. The CDR3 runs 13 residues. Trimming cost V 3 bases and J 2 bases, with 8 bases left between them. As DNA, the CDR3 is TGTGCCAGCAGCTTCGCGGGGACCTACGAGCAGTACTTC. Protein: CASSFAGTYEQYF.

The V call is TRBV7-6, the J call TRBJ2-5; 8 bases fit TRBD1. The CDR3 loop spans 13 amino acids. CDR1 SGHVS and CDR2 FNYEAQ come from the germline V gene. J was trimmed by 6 bases and V by 5 bases; bases with no gene match: 5. In DNA form, the CDR3 reads TGTGCCAGCAGCCAGACAGGGGAACAGACCCAGTACTTC. Protein product: CASSQTGEQTQYF.

The sample holds a few counts of this clone. V and J are TRBV2 and TRBJ1-6; TRBD1 might be the D (5 bases). Trimming left V 6 bases short and J 2 bases short, with 11 bases between. The germline CDR1 and CDR2 sequences are SNHLY and FYNNEI. The CDR3 loop spans 15 amino acids. In nucleotides, the CDR3 is TGTGCCAGCAGACAGGACGGAACCTATAATTCACCCCTCCACTTT. Translation gives CASRQDGTYNSPLHF.

Concerning this clone itself: In the same sample, other DNA sequences code for this CDR3. The chain couples TRBV18 to TRBJ2-7, with no clear D. The CDR3 has 13 residues. V was clipped by 0 bases and J by 2 bases, with 5 bases between them. Germline CDR1 KGHSH, CDR2 LQKENI. CDR3 nucleotide sequence: TGTGCCAGCTCACCACCAGGGCCCTACGAGCAGTACTTC. It encodes CASSPPGPYEQYF. The full variable domain, its missing parts supplied by reference TRBV18 and TRBJ2-7, is NAGVMQNPRHLVRRRGQEARLRCSPMKGHSHVYWYRQLPEEGLKFMVYLQKENIIDESGMPKERFSAEFPKEGPSILRIQQVVRGDSAAYFCASSPPGPYEQYFGPGTRLTVT.

There are a few counts of this clone. Other DNA sequences of this sample code for an identical CDR3. The gene calls are TRBV19 and TRBJ1-1, with D uncertain. The CDR3 is 13 amino acids. Germline CDR1 reads LNHDA; CDR2 reads SQIVND (reference sequence). The V gene lost 5 bases and the J gene lost 0 bases, with 7 bases spanning the gap. Written as DNA, the CDR3 is TGTGCCAGTAGTGTTACAGTGAACACTGAAGCTTTCTTT. This translates into CASSVTVNTEAFF. Looking up the rest from reference TRBV19 and TRBJ1-1 gives the full variable domain: DGGITQSPKYLFRKEGQNVTLSCEQNLNHDAMYWYRQDPGQGLRLIYYSQIVNDFQKGDIAEGYSVSREKKESFPLTVTSAQKNPTAFYLCASSVTVNTEAFFGQGTRLTVV.

This chain uses TRBV5-8 with TRBJ1-2; D unresolved. The CDR3 spans 13 residues. The ends were cut back, 7 bases at V and 5 bases at J, with 15 bases in the middle. Germline CDR1 reads SGHTS; CDR2 reads YDEGEE. Here the CDR3 DNA reads TGTGCCAGCGGCCCCCCAGGCATGTATGGCTACACCTTC. Its protein is CASGPPGMYGYTF.

V gene TRBV5-1 combines with J gene TRBJ2-5; D gene uncertain. V lost 2 bases, J lost 1 base, and 6 bases lay in between. The V gene's germline CDR1 is SGHRS and CDR2 YFSETQ. The CDR3 sequence is 13 residues long. Here the CDR3 reads CASSFQAQETQYF. CDR3 in DNA: TGCGCCAGCAGCTTCCAGGCCCAAGAGACCCAGTACTTC.

The genes are TRBV7-2 and TRBJ1-1; TRBD1 agrees at 9 bases. The CDR3 length is 13 residues. J gave up 6 bases and V 4 bases, and 3 bases lay outside the gene matches. Germline V gene lookup returns CDR1 SGHTA and CDR2 FQGNSA. The CDR3 region is CASSSQGAPEAFF. For the CDR3, the DNA is TGTGCCAGCAGCTCACAGGGGGCTCCTGAAGCTTTCTTT.